This entry lists 24 T cell receptor beta chains sequenced from one sample in a study of shared clonotypes between healthy human individuals. The assay was immunoSEQ multiplex PCR, and TCRdb's table has in-frame clones only and misses some. The sample lists some 2,000,000 clones, approximately 94% occurring once. The naive CD8 fraction comprised CD45RO-negative cells positively selected for CCR7 and excluded terminally differentiated effector memory CD45RA+ cells. Material for sequencing was naive CD8+ T cells sorted from blood. These receptors all come from a man younger than 30 in good health.

This sequence joins TRBV4-1 and TRBJ2-2; the D is unclear. The CDR3 runs to 15 residues. Germline loops: CDR1 MGHRA, CDR2 YSYEKL. V gave up 3 bases and J gave up 1 base, with 9 bases separating them. CDR3 region: CASSHSERNTGELFF. The CDR3 nucleotides read TGCGCCAGCAGCCATTCTGAGCGGAACACCGGGGAGCTGTTTTTT.

The gene calls are TRBV2 and TRBJ1-6; D call uncertain. The CDR3 is 11 residues long. Deletions cut 10 bases from V and 8 bases from J, with 9 bases between. From germline, CDR1 is SNHLY and CDR2 FYNNEI. The CDR3 DNA follows: TGTGCCACCCGTCTGGATTCACCCCTCCACTTT. Amino acids: CATRLDSPLHF.

V gene TRBV7-2 combines with J gene TRBJ2-3; 9 nucleotides line up with TRBD1. Germline assignment: CDR1 SGHTA and CDR2 FQGNSA. Losses at the gene ends were 3 bases for V and 3 bases for J; bases not matched to a gene: 7. The CDR3 contains 16 residues. The CDR3 nucleotides read TGTGCCAGCAGCTTGTGGACAGGGGTTGAGACAGATACGCAGTATTTT. The encoded protein is CASSLWTGVETDTQYF. Combining the CDR3 with reference TRBV7-2 and TRBJ2-3 gives the whole variable domain GAGVSQSPSNKVTEKGKDVELRCDPISGHTALYWYRQSLGQGLEFLIYFQGNSAPDKSGLPSDRFSAERTGGSVSTLTIQRTQQEDSAVYLCASSLWTGVETDTQYFGPGTRLTVL.

As to this clone: The sample holds other DNA sequences that translate to the same CDR3. The chain is built from TRBV6-6 and TRBJ1-1; perhaps TRBD1 as D (5 bases). Trimming stripped 3 bases from V and 0 bases from J, with 11 bases between. Germline V CDR1 and CDR2: MNHNY, SVGAGI (reference sequence). CDR3 length: 15 residues. The CDR3 reads CASSYSRGMNTEAFF. In DNA, the CDR3 is TGTGCCAGCAGTTATAGTCGGGGGATGAACACTGAAGCTTTCTTT.

V gene TRBV4-1 combines with J gene TRBJ1-5; the D gene is possibly TRBD1 (5 bases). Between the trimmed V and J ends, which lost 0 bases and 4 bases, there was a span of 13 bases. CDR1 and CDR2 from the germline V gene are MGHRA and YSYEKL. CDR3 length: 16 residues. Here the CDR3 reads CASSQDMGLVNQPQHF. The CDR3 coding sequence is TGCGCCAGCAGCCAAGACATGGGACTGGTTAATCAGCCCCAGCATTTT.

The J gene is TRBJ2-3, the V gene TRBV2; D may correspond to TRBD1 or TRBD2 (6 bases each). V lost 6 bases to trimming and J lost 2 bases, with 15 bases between them. The CDR3 has 15 residues. The germline gives CDR1 SNHLY, CDR2 FYNNEI. The CDR3 here is CASRGAGSYTDTQYF. DNA for the CDR3: TGTGCCAGCAGGGGGGCGGGATCTTACACAGATACGCAGTATTTT. Full variable domain (outside the CDR3, taken from reference TRBV2 and TRBJ2-3): EPEVTQTPSHQVTQMGQEVILRCVPISNHLYFYWYRQILGQKVEFLVSFYNNEISEKSEIFDDQFSVERPDGSNFTLKIRSTKLEDSAMYFCASRGAGSYTDTQYFGPGTRLTVL.

The chain employs TRBV30 and TRBJ2-1; unclear D gene. The length of the CDR3 is 15 residues. Per germline, CDR1 GTSNPN and CDR2 SVGIG (reference sequence). V was trimmed by 0 bases and J by 0 bases, leaving 9 bases between them. The CDR3 nucleotides are TGTGCCTGGAGTGTAACTCTGAGCTCCTACAATGAGCAGTTCTTC. This encodes CAWSVTLSSYNEQFF.

The J gene is TRBJ2-7, the V gene TRBV11-2; D unclear. V shed 5 bases and J shed 2 bases, with 10 bases lying between them. This CDR3 has 13 amino acids. Germline values: CDR1 SGHAT, CDR2 FQNNGV. Written as DNA, the CDR3 is TGTGCCAGCAGCCCATCCACACCCTACGAGCAGTACTTC. It translates to CASSPSTPYEQYF.

This clone has only one observation. The CDR3 here is CASSHEWKDTQYF. Here the CDR3 DNA reads TGTGCCAGCAGCCATGAGTGGAAAGATACGCAGTATTTT. The rearrangement uses TRBV7-9 and TRBJ2-3; D not certain. V lost 5 bases and J 5 bases, leaving 11 bases between the germline ends. Germline V gene sequence: CDR1 SEHNR, CDR2 FQNEAQ (reference sequence). CDR3 length: 13 residues.

The rearrangement links TRBV4-3 to TRBJ2-2, with unresolved D. The CDR3 consists of 16 residues. Germline CDR1 and CDR2: LGHNA and YSLEER. Between the trimmed V and J ends, which lost 3 bases and 4 bases, there was a span of 15 bases. Here the CDR3 DNA reads TGCGCCAGCAGCCAGGTTCTCCCTCCCCTCACCGGGGAGCTGTTTTTT. Amino acid sequence: CASSQVLPPLTGELFF.

This chain uses TRBV4-1 with TRBJ2-1; 9 bases are a match to TRBD2. The CDR3 contains 16 residues. Germline V gene lookup returns CDR1 MGHRA and CDR2 YSYEKL. The junction had 12 bases not matched to a gene; V was cut back by 0 bases and J by 12 bases. CDR3 nucleotides: TGCGCCAGCAGCCAAGATCTGGCGGGGGGGCCAATGGGGCAGTTCTTC. Translation: CASSQDLAGGPMGQFF.

This chain connects TRBV6-1 to TRBJ1-1; possible D gene TRBD1, 6 bases. CDR1 and CDR2 (germline): MNHNS, SASEGT. Trimming shortened V by 7 bases and J by 6 bases, and 15 bases separated the two germline ends. The CDR3 has 13 amino acids. The CDR3 sequence: CASTHSGGPEAFF. The CDR3 DNA reads TGTGCCAGCACCCACTCGGGGGGGCCTGAAGCTTTCTTT.

The chain combines TRBV4-1 with TRBJ1-5, with D possibly being TRBD1 (5 bases). The germline V gene encodes CDR1 MGHRA and CDR2 YSYEKL. The CDR3 totals 16 residues. Trimming left V 0 bases short and J 0 bases short, with 9 bases between. The CDR3 region has the DNA TGCGCCAGCAGCCAAGAAACAGGAACTAGCAATCAGCCCCAGCATTTT. It encodes CASSQETGTSNQPQHF.

The CDR3, as DNA: TGTGCCAGCAGCTTAGGAGGGGTCGGCTACACCTTC. Translating gives CASSLGGVGYTF. The chain links TRBV5-6 to TRBJ1-2; D is possibly TRBD1 (5 bases). The CDR3 has 12 amino acids. Trimming shortened V by 2 bases and J by 8 bases, and 10 bases separated the two germline ends. CDR1 SGHDT and CDR2 YYEEEE come from the germline V gene.

This clone was detected once. The chain recombines TRBV7-9 with TRBJ2-5; D perhaps matches TRBD1 (6 bases). The germline CDR1 and CDR2 sequences are SEHNR and FQNEAQ (reference sequence). The CDR3 loop spans 16 amino acids. Trimming shortened V by 0 bases and J by 5 bases, and 16 bases separated the two germline ends. The CDR3 DNA reads as TGTGCCAGCAGCTTAGCCCCGGGGCAGGGGACGGAGACCCAGTACTTC. Its translation: CASSLAPGQGTETQYF.

V gene TRBV11-2 combines with J gene TRBJ2-7; TRBD1 or TRBD2 may be the D gene (5 bases each). Trimming stripped 5 bases from V and 2 bases from J, with 13 bases between. CDR3 length equals 14 residues. Germline V gene lookup returns CDR1 SGHAT and CDR2 FQNNGV. This CDR3 reads CASSPWDGAYEQYF. CDR3 nucleotides: TGTGCCAGCAGCCCTTGGGACGGAGCCTACGAGCAGTACTTC.

The gene calls are TRBV7-9 and TRBJ1-2; no firm D call. The CDR3 has 16 amino acids. The germline V gene encodes CDR1 SEHNR and CDR2 FQNEAQ (reference sequence). V was trimmed by 7 bases and J by 3 bases, leaving 21 bases between them. CDR3 sequence reads: CASTSPHRGEDYGYTF. The CDR3 nucleotides are TGTGCCAGCACAAGCCCTCACCGCGGCGAAGACTATGGCTACACCTTC.

To note about this clone: The same CDR3 also results from other DNA sequences found in this sample. The V gene is TRBV11-2, the J gene TRBJ2-7; D is ambiguous. The V gene lost 0 bases and the J gene lost 0 bases, with 6 bases spanning the gap. Looked up from germline, CDR1 is SGHAT and CDR2 is FQNNGV. This CDR3 has 14 residues. DNA for the CDR3: TGTGCCAGCAGCTTAGAAGTGGGCTCCTACGAGCAGTACTTC. This codes for CASSLEVGSYEQYF. The full variable domain, completed using reference TRBV11-2 and TRBJ2-7, is EAGVAQSPRYKIIEKRQSVAFWCNPISGHATLYWYQQILGQGPKLLIQFQNNGVVDDSQLPKDRFSAERLKGVDSTLKIQPAKLEDSAVYLCASSLEVGSYEQYFGPGTRLTVT.

The gene calls are TRBV27 and TRBJ2-7; D gene unclear. The CDR3 sequence is 12 residues long. V was shortened by 4 bases and J by 10 bases, with 14 bases between the two germline ends. Germline V CDR1 and CDR2: MNHEY, SMNVEV (reference sequence). The CDR3 protein is CASSSSGFSQYF. DNA of the CDR3: TGTGCCAGCAGTTCCTCCGGGTTCAGCCAGTACTTC.

The chain joins TRBV2 to TRBJ2-1; the match to TRBD1 covers 7 bases. J lost 5 bases, V lost 5 bases, and 6 bases had no gene match. The CDR3 runs 14 residues. Germline assignment: CDR1 SNHLY and CDR2 FYNNEI. For the CDR3, the DNA is TGTGCCAGCAGTTTGACAGGGTTAGACAATGAGCAGTTCTTC. Translating gives CASSLTGLDNEQFF.

This chain connects TRBV14 to TRBJ2-3; 11 nucleotides match TRBD2. Germline-derived CDR1 and CDR2 are SGHDN and FVKESK. The CDR3 runs 15 residues. V dropped 3 bases and J dropped 5; count of bases not matched to a gene: 4. CDR3 DNA: TGTGCCAGCAGCCACGGGCTAGCGGGAGGAGATACGCAGTATTTT. This codes for CASSHGLAGGDTQYF.

The CDR3: CAINSDEPYGYTF. In DNA form, the CDR3 reads TGTGCCATCAATTCAGACGAACCATATGGCTACACCTTC. J is TRBJ1-2 and V is TRBV10-3; D is unresolved. This CDR3 contains 13 residues. Trimming stripped 7 bases from V and 5 bases from J, with 14 bases between. Germline V gene sequence: CDR1 ENHRY, CDR2 SYGVKD.

V and J are TRBV6-1 and TRBJ1-4; D is uncertain. Trimming pared 4 bases from V and 2 bases from J, leaving 17 bases between. The germline V gene encodes CDR1 MNHNS and CDR2 SASEGT. This CDR3 has 17 amino acids. CDR3 in amino acids: CASSVSGALGTNEKLFF. The CDR3 DNA reads as TGTGCCAGCAGTGTGTCGGGAGCCCTGGGCACTAATGAAAAACTGTTTTTT.

The V and J genes are TRBV27 and TRBJ2-3, with TRBD2 matching 11 bases. From germline, CDR1 is MNHEY and CDR2 SMNVEV (reference sequence). V was pared by 2 bases and J by 8 bases, with 9 bases of the junction left unmatched. This CDR3 spans 16 amino acids. The CDR3: CASSLILAGDSGTQYF. CDR3 bases: TGTGCCAGCAGTTTAATACTAGCGGGAGACTCTGGTACGCAGTATTTT.